Shown below are 4 T cell receptor beta chains from a single sample sequenced in a study of T cell responses to AZD1222 COVID-19 vaccine. The protocol was immunoSEQ multiplex PCR, while the TCRdb copy is restricted to in-frame clones and leaves out a portion. The table shows roughly 140,000 clones, with 90% occurring only once. This sample comprised peripheral blood, obtained 28 days after the second AZD1222 dose. The source is an adult who received the AZD1222 COVID-19 vaccine.

This clone has only one observation. The chain recombines TRBV5-5 with TRBJ2-1, with D perhaps TRBD2 (6 bases). Germline V gene lookup returns CDR1 SGHKS and CDR2 YYEKEE (reference sequence). V lost 2 bases and J lost 9, with 21 bases in between. The CDR3 is 16 amino acids. CDR3 residues: CASSLPTLSGSPEQFF. Here the CDR3 DNA reads TGTGCCAGCAGCTTACCTACCCTCTCCGGGAGCCCTGAGCAGTTCTTC.

Only a few counts were recorded for this clone. CDR3 residues: CATSRVVTGYYEQYF. The CDR3 DNA reads TGTGCCACCAGCAGAGTGGTGACAGGGTACTACGAGCAGTACTTC. The chain employs TRBV15 and TRBJ2-7; 7 positions agree with TRBD1. The CDR3 covers 15 residues. Germline V CDR1 and CDR2: LNHNV, YYDKDF (reference sequence). The J segment lost 3 bases and the V segment lost 1 base, leaving 6 bases of the junction unmatched.

The V call is TRBV7-2, the J call TRBJ2-7; possibly TRBD1 or TRBD2 for D (7 bases each). V was pared by 1 base and J by 6 bases, with 19 bases between. Germline CDR1 is SGHTA and CDR2 is FQGNSA. The CDR3 covers 16 residues. The DNA for the CDR3 is TGTGCCAGCAGCTTAGAAGGGGGCGGGAGTCCCTTCGAGCAGTACTTC. As protein: CASSLEGGGSPFEQYF.

The chain employs TRBV6-5 and TRBJ1-5; 11 positions match TRBD1. The V gene end was trimmed by 5 bases and the J gene end by 3 bases; junction bases not matched to a gene: 3. CDR3 size: 15 residues. CDR1 MNHEY and CDR2 SVGAGI come from the germline V gene. The CDR3 coding sequence is TGTGCCAGCAGTCAGGACAGGGGGCTCAATCAGCCCCAGCATTTT. This gives the protein CASSQDRGLNQPQHF.